This is a list of T cell receptor beta chains from one sample in a study of regulatory T cells in long-lasting Graves disease. TCRdb re-called the multiplex PCR reads through MiXCR, storing one row per CDR3 protein. The sample holds fewer than 650,000 distinct CDR3 sequences; roughly a sixth are singletons and the top ten take about 11%. The sample also formed part of further work on T cells in Graves' hyperthyroidism and ophthalmopathy.

This specimen was peripheral blood mononuclear cells (PBMCs), taken at new diagnosis, from a patient treated with antithyroid drugs. These receptors were obtained from a man in his late teens or twenties with Graves disease. CDR3s include the opening cysteine and the closing phenylalanine or tryptophan. The D gene is left open where the match is weak. Where a row states a size, it is once, few, many or the class of an expanded clone; other rows omit it.

v_call,clone_size,d_call,j_call,cdr3_nt,cdr3_aa
TRBV7-6,many,-,TRBJ2-3,TGTGCCAGCAGCTTAGGGCATCACACAGATACGCAGTATTTT,CASSLGHHTDTQYF
TRBV28,many,TRBD2,TRBJ2-7,TGTGCCAGCAGTTTCACTAGCGGGAGGGCTTCTCCTGATCACTTC,CASSFTSGRASPDHF
TRBV5-5,-,-,TRBJ2-1,TGTGCCAGCAGCTTGGAACTAGCCCGAAGTTACAATGAGCAGTTCTTC,CASSLELARSYNEQFF
TRBV27,few,-,TRBJ2-3,TGTGCCAGCAGTCCCTCCGACCCAATCACAGATACGCAGTATTTT,CASSPSDPITDTQYF
TRBV6-1,many,-,TRBJ2-2,TGTGCCAGCAGTGAAACCGGGGTAGGGGAGCTGTTTTTT,CASSETGVGELFF
TRBV5-1,many,TRBD2,TRBJ2-3,TGCGCCAGCAGCTTGGGGACTAGCTTGGAGGATACGCAGTATTTT,CASSLGTSLEDTQYF
TRBV20-1,few,-,TRBJ1-1,TGCAGTGCTAGTTATGGACAGAAGAACACTGAAGCTTTCTTT,CSASYGQKNTEAFF
TRBV12-5,many,-,TRBJ2-1,TGTGCTAGTGGCGACCTCGCTGGGGCTAATGAGCAGTTCTTC,CASGDLAGANEQFF
TRBV27,few,TRBD2,TRBJ2-7,TGTGCCAGCTCAGGGACTAGCGGAACAGAGCAGTACTTC,CASSGTSGTEQYF
TRBV2,-,-,TRBJ1-4,TGTGCCAGCACGGGGCTGGGGGGTGAAAAACTGTTTTTT,CASTGLGGEKLFF
TRBV7-9,few,TRBD2,TRBJ2-5,TGTGCCAGCAGCCGGGGGGTGTCGGCAGGGCCGCCCAAAGAGACCCAGTACTTC,CASSRGVSAGPPKETQYF
TRBV18,-,-,TRBJ2-3,TGTGCCAGCTCACCACCAGTGGGGGACCTCCGGGATACGCAGTATTTT,CASSPPVGDLRDTQYF
TRBV7-9,few,-,TRBJ2-5,TGTGCCAGCAGCTTAGATTCCGGGGGCAACGGTGAGACCCAGTACTTC,CASSLDSGGNGETQYF
TRBV4-1,many,-,TRBJ2-2,TGCGCCAGCAGCCAGATCCCCACAGGGAGCACCGGGGAGCTGTTTTTT,CASSQIPTGSTGELFF
TRBV5-1,many,-,TRBJ2-7,TGCGCCAGCAGCTTGACGGCGGGCGGAGGGCCGAACGAGCAGTACTTC,CASSLTAGGGPNEQYF
TRBV12-3/TRBV12-4,many,-,TRBJ2-7,TGTGCCAGCAGTCTTGGGATAACGTTTTTCTACGAGCAGTACTTC,CASSLGITFFYEQYF
TRBV9,few,-,TRBJ2-2,TGTGCCAGCAGCCCTCGGAGGGGGGGCGGGGAGCTGTTTTTT,CASSPRRGGGELFF
TRBV12-3/TRBV12-4,many,-,TRBJ2-7,TGTGCCAGCAGTCCGCTTGGGGGGCGACAGTACTTC,CASSPLGGRQYF
TRBV27,-,TRBD2,TRBJ2-7,TGTGCCAGCAGTTTTTCCCTAGCGGGAGACTACGAGCAGTACTTC,CASSFSLAGDYEQYF
TRBV4-1,-,-,TRBJ2-2,TGCGCCAGCAGCCAAGTCGTTGACGGAGAGCTGTTTTTT,CASSQVVDGELFF
TRBV27,many,TRBD1,TRBJ2-1,TGTGCCAGCATGGGACAGGGGGCGATCCCCTCCTACAATGAGCAGTTCTTC,CASMGQGAIPSYNEQFF
TRBV20-1,-,TRBD1,TRBJ1-2,TGCAGTGCTAGAGATGGGAGACAGGGGGCCGTTGGCTACACCTTC,CSARDGRQGAVGYTF
TRBV5-1,few,-,TRBJ1-3,TGCGCCAGCAGCTTGGTTCCTTTGGGTGGCTCTGGAAACACCATATATTTT,CASSLVPLGGSGNTIYF
TRBV9,-,TRBD1,TRBJ2-7,TGTGCCAGCAGCGTAGACACAGGGGGCGTTTTCTACGAGCAGTACTTC,CASSVDTGGVFYEQYF
TRBV10-3,many,-,TRBJ2-5,TGTGCCATCAGTGACCGGGAGTCAGAGACCCAGTACTTC,CAISDRESETQYF
TRBV29-1,-,-,TRBJ2-7,TGCAGCGTTGTAAACAGGGACTCCTACGAGCAGTACTTC,CSVVNRDSYEQYF
TRBV14,few,-,TRBJ2-7,TGTGCCAGCAGCCAAGTTGAGAAGGACGGCGCCTACGAGCAGTACTTC,CASSQVEKDGAYEQYF
TRBV6-4,-,-,TRBJ2-6,TGTGCCAGCAGTGAGGGCAGCGGTTCTGGGGCCAACGTCCTGACTTTC,CASSEGSGSGANVLTF
TRBV20-1,-,TRBD2,TRBJ2-2,TGCAGTGCCACCCCCAGCGGGAGGAACACCGGGGAGCTGTTTTTT,CSATPSGRNTGELFF
TRBV3-1,many,TRBD2,TRBJ2-7,TGTGCCAGCAGCCAACAGACTAGCGGGTTCCCCTACGAGCAGTACTTC,CASSQQTSGFPYEQYF
TRBV7-3,few,-,TRBJ2-1,TGTGCCAGCACCCCAGGCGGGTCCACCTACAATGAGCAGTTCTTC,CASTPGGSTYNEQFF
TRBV13,many,-,TRBJ2-1,TGTGCCAGCAGCTTAGGGCGGGATGGGGACAATGAGCAGTTCTTC,CASSLGRDGDNEQFF
TRBV12-3/TRBV12-4,-,-,TRBJ1-2,TGTGCCAGCAGTTTAGGCAACCCCTATGGCTACACCTTC,CASSLGNPYGYTF
TRBV30,many,-,TRBJ2-7,TGTGCCTGGGCCTTGGACAGCTCCTACGAGCAGTACTTC,CAWALDSSYEQYF
TRBV3-1,many,TRBD1,TRBJ2-7,TGTGCCAGCAGCCAAGTCGTACAGGGGCCCTACGAGCAGTACTTC,CASSQVVQGPYEQYF
TRBV3-1,many,-,TRBJ2-7,TGTGCCAGCAGCCAAGCAAGGGGGGGGGAGCAGTACTTC,CASSQARGGEQYF
TRBV30,-,TRBD1,TRBJ2-7,TGTGCCTGGACCGGGACAGGCCCCCACGAGCAGTACTTC,CAWTGTGPHEQYF
TRBV6-2/TRBV6-3,few,TRBD1,TRBJ2-1,TGTGCCACCGGACAGGCCTTCTACAATGAGCAGTTCTTC,CATGQAFYNEQFF
TRBV16,-,-,TRBJ1-1,TGTGCCAGCACCAGGCGGAACACTGAAGCTTTCTTT,CASTRRNTEAFF
TRBV3-1,many,-,TRBJ2-1,TGTGCCAGCAGCAAATTAGAGCATGAGCAGTTCTTC,CASSKLEHEQFF
TRBV2,many,TRBD1,TRBJ1-4,TGTGCCAGCAGTGGAGGACAGGGGGTCTACGAAAAACTGTTTTTT,CASSGGQGVYEKLFF
TRBV7-9,few,-,TRBJ1-3,TGTGCCAGCAGCTACGCCGCCTCTGGAAACACCATATATTTT,CASSYAASGNTIYF
TRBV15,few,-,TRBJ2-7,TGTGCCACCAGCAGAGACCTGAAAGGGGGCTACGAGCAGTACTTC,CATSRDLKGGYEQYF
TRBV30,-,-,TRBJ1-3,TGTGCCTGGAGTGTATCGGGGGTCCACTCTGGAAACACCATATATTTT,CAWSVSGVHSGNTIYF
TRBV9,-,TRBD2,TRBJ2-1,TGTGCCAGGGACCTCAAGGGACTAGCGGTTTACAATGAGCAGTTCTTC,CARDLKGLAVYNEQFF
TRBV7-6,-,TRBD2,TRBJ2-1,TGTGCCAGCAGCTTAATGTTGCCGGGAGGGAGCTCCTACAATGAGCAGTTCTTC,CASSLMLPGGSSYNEQFF
TRBV10-1,few,TRBD2,TRBJ2-7,TGCGCCAGCAGTGAGGAAAATAGCGGGAGGGCGCGGGAGCAGTACTTC,CASSEENSGRAREQYF
TRBV6-2/TRBV6-3,-,-,TRBJ2-2,TGTGCCACCCTTCCCGCGAGGAACACCGGGGAGCTGTTTTTT,CATLPARNTGELFF
TRBV20-1,few,-,TRBJ2-7,TGCAGTGCTAGGGATAGGGGCAGGGGAAGACGCGAGCAGTACTTC,CSARDRGRGRREQYF
TRBV9,-,-,TRBJ1-6,TGTGCCAGCAGCGTAGATTCTTCGGGTAATTCACCCCTCCACTTT,CASSVDSSGNSPLHF
TRBV6-2/TRBV6-3,many,-,TRBJ1-1,TGTGCCAGCAGTCAGAGGGGCGGGGGGGGGACTGAAGCTTTCTTT,CASSQRGGGGTEAFF
TRBV2,many,-,TRBJ1-1,TGTGCCAGCAGTGAAGTCGGGGATTATATCTTAAACACTGAAGCTTTCTTT,CASSEVGDYILNTEAFF
TRBV7-6,many,TRBD1,TRBJ1-3,TGTGCCAGCAGCTTAGTGGGACAGGGGACTGGAAACACCATATATTTT,CASSLVGQGTGNTIYF